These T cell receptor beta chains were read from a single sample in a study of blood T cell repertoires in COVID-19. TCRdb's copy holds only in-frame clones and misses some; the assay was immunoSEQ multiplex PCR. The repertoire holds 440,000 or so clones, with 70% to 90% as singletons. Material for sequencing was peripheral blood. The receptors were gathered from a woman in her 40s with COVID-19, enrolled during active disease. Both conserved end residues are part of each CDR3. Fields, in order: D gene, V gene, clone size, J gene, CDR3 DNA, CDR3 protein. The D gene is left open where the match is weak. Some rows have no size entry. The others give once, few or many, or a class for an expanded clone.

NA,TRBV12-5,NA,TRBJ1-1,TGTGCTAGTGGCCCCCCGGGGGGGCAGACCACTGAAGCTTTCTTT,CASGPPGGQTTEAFF
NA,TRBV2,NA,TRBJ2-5,TGTGCCAGCAGTGCGGAGTACCAAGAGACCCAGTACTTC,CASSAEYQETQYF
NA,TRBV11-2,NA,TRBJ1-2,TGTGCCAGCAGCTTAGATGGACACGGGGGTGGCGGCTACACCTTC,CASSLDGHGGGGYTF
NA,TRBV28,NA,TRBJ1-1,TGTGCAACCATCCCGGCAGGGCAAGCTTTCTTT,CATIPAGQAFF
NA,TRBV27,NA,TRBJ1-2,TGTGCCAGCAGTATTTACAGGGAGTCGAAAGGCTACACCTTC,CASSIYRESKGYTF
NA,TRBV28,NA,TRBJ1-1,TGTGCCAGCAGTCCTGACAGGTCCGGTGACACTGAAGCTTTCTTT,CASSPDRSGDTEAFF
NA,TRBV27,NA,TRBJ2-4,TGTGCCAGCAGTTTACTAGCCAAAAACATTCAGTACTTC,CASSLLAKNIQYF
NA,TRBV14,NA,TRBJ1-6,TGTGCCAGCAGCCAAGAGGGGGGAGGGAAATCACCCCTCCACTTT,CASSQEGGGKSPLHF
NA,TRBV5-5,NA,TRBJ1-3,TGTGCCAGCAGCTTGGGCACAGGGACGGGGGGAAACACCATATATTTT,CASSLGTGTGGNTIYF
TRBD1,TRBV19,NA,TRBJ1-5,TGTGCCAGTAGTCCCCGGGACAGGGGCCTCAATCAGCCCCAGCATTTT,CASSPRDRGLNQPQHF
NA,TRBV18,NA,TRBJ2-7,TGTGCCAGCTCACGGTCAGATGCGGGCTACGAGCAGTACTTC,CASSRSDAGYEQYF
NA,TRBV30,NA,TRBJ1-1,TGTGCCTGGAGTGTAGTCGGGGTGATAGGGAACACTGAAGCTTTCTTT,CAWSVVGVIGNTEAFF
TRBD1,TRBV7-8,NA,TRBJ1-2,TGTGCCAGCAGACCTAACAGGGGACTTAACTATGGCTACACCTTC,CASRPNRGLNYGYTF
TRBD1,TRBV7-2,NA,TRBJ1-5,TGTGCCAGCAGCTTAGTGGGGGTTACCGGGACAGGGGGCGGTCAGCCCCAGCATTTT,CASSLVGVTGTGGGQPQHF
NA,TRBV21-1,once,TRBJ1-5,TGTGCCAGCAGCAAAGGTCCGGGTAAACTTCCATATAGCAATCAGCCCCAGCATTTT,CASSKGPGKLPYSNQPQHF
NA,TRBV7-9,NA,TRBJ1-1,TGTGCCAGCAGCCCGGGATCCGGGTATACTGAAGCTTTCTTT,CASSPGSGYTEAFF
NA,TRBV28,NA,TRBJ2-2,TGTGCCAGCAGTTTGGTCGCTGGCAGGGAAGACACCGGGGAGCTGTTTTTT,CASSLVAGREDTGELFF
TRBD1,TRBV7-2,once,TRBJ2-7,TGTGCCAGCAGCTTCCGGGACAGTAATTACTACGAGCAGTACTTC,CASSFRDSNYYEQYF
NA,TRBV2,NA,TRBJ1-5,TGTGCCAGCAGTGATCAGGCAGGGGTTAGCAATCAGCCCCAGCATTTT,CASSDQAGVSNQPQHF
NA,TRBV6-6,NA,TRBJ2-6,TGTGCCAGCAGTACGCGGGGGGCCAACGTCCTGACTTTC,CASSTRGANVLTF
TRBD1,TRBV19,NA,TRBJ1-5,TGTGCCAGTAGTCCCAAGATCGGGACAGACCATTATAGCAATCAGCCCCAGCATTTT,CASSPKIGTDHYSNQPQHF
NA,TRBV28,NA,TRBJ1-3,TGTGCCAGCAGTTTACCCTCAGGGATCTCTGGAAACACCATATATTTT,CASSLPSGISGNTIYF
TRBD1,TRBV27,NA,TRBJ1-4,TGTGCCAGCAGTCCCGACCGGGGGGACCGGGACAGGGTTAATTTAAGACCGGAAAAACTGTTTTTT,CASSPDRGDRDRVNLRPEKLFF
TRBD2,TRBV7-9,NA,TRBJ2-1,TGTGCCAGCAGCTTAGCGCTAGCGGCCAGCTCCTACAATGAGCAGTTCTTC,CASSLALAASSYNEQFF
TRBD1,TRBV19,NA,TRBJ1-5,TGTGCCAGTAGTCTCGGACAGGGTGGGACTCAGCCCCAGCATTTT,CASSLGQGGTQPQHF
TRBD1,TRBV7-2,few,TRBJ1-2,TGTGCCAGCAGCCTGTCCGGGACAGGGGTAGGCTACACCTTC,CASSLSGTGVGYTF
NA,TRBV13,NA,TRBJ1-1,TGTGCCAGCAGCCCGGACACTGAAGCTTTCTTT,CASSPDTEAFF
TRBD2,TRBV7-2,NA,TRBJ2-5,TGTGCCAGCAGCTGGGGGACTAGCGGGAGTCGGGGCGTCCACTTC,CASSWGTSGSRGVHF
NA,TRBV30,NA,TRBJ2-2,TGTGCCTGGAGTGACGACATATCGAACACCGGGGAGCTGTTTTTT,CAWSDDISNTGELFF
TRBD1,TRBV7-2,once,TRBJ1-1,TGTGCCAGCTACGCCTCACAGGGGATGAACACTGAAGCTTTCTTT,CASYASQGMNTEAFF
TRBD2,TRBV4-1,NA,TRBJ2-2,TGCGCCAGCAGCCAAGAAATGAGACTAGCGGAGGTTAGGGACACCGGGGAGCTGTTTTTT,CASSQEMRLAEVRDTGELFF
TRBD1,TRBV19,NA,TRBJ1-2,TGTGCCAGTAGTATAGATGGGACAGGGTTCGACTATGGCTACACCTTC,CASSIDGTGFDYGYTF
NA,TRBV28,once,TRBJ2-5,TGTGCCAGCACTCCCGGGGGACAGCGGGTGGAGACCCAGTACTTC,CASTPGGQRVETQYF